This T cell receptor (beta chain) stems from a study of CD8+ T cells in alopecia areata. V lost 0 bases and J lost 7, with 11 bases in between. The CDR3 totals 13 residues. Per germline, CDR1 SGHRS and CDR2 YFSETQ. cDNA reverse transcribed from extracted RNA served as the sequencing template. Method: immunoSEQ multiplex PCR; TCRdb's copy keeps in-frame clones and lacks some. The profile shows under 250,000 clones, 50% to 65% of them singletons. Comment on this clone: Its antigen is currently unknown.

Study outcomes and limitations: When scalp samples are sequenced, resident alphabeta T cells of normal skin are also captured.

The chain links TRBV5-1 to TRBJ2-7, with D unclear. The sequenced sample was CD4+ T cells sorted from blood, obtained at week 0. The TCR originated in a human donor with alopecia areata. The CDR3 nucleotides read TGCGCCAGCAGCTTGGCCCCTGCGCGGGAGCAGTACTTC. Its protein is CASSLAPAREQYF.